The rows below give T cell receptor beta chains drawn from one sample of a study of cytomegalovirus exposure and HLA in healthy donors. The assay was immunoSEQ multiplex PCR, and TCRdb's table has in-frame clones only and misses some. This sample carries about 72,000 clones, with roughly 2.8% going to the ten biggest clones. Sequenced: PBMCs. These receptors all stem from a man aged 40-49 years in good health and CMV-seronegative. CDR3s include the opening cysteine and the closing phenylalanine or tryptophan. D genes are given only for firm matches.

V	D	J	DNA	CDR3
TRBV6-1	.	TRBJ2-1	TGTGCCAGCCGAAAGGCGGGCCCCTCCTACAATGAGCAGTTCTTC	CASRKAGPSYNEQFF
TRBV28	TRBD1	TRBJ1-2	TGTGCCAGCCATTTGCAGGGGGCGAGGAGCTACACCTTC	CASHLQGARSYTF
TRBV2	.	TRBJ1-5	TGTGCCAGCAGTTCCTCCTACGCTAGCAATCAGCCCCAGCATTTT	CASSSSYASNQPQHF
TRBV10-3	.	TRBJ1-3	TGTGCCATCTTTGACAGCTCTGGAAACACCATATATTTT	CAIFDSSGNTIYF
TRBV19	.	TRBJ2-5	TGTGCCAGTAGTTTCCTAGCTGGGGAGACCCAGTACTTC	CASSFLAGETQYF
TRBV7-8	.	TRBJ2-5	TGTGCCAGCAGCCCCCGGGTAGGGGCGGTGTCCCAGTACTTC	CASSPRVGAVSQYF
TRBV7-2	TRBD2	TRBJ2-5	TGTGCCAGCAGCCCTAGCGGGGGGAAGTGGGAGACCCAGTACTTC	CASSPSGGKWETQYF
TRBV28	.	TRBJ1-6	TGTGCCAGCAGTACCGACGGAGGGTCAAATTCACCCCTCCACTTT	CASSTDGGSNSPLHF
TRBV7-2	.	TRBJ2-7	TGTGCCAGCAGCTTAGTAGCTCTAAGCTCCTACGAGCAGTACTTC	CASSLVALSSYEQYF
TRBV19	.	TRBJ2-1	TGTGCCAGTAGGGACCAGCGGAACTCCTACAATGAGCAGTTCTTC	CASRDQRNSYNEQFF
TRBV7-3	TRBD2	TRBJ2-7	TGTGCCAGCAGCTTAAGACTAGCGGGGGCGGGAGAGCAGTACTTC	CASSLRLAGAGEQYF
TRBV2	.	TRBJ1-5	TGTGCCAGCAGTGAAGTGAGGGCGGGCAATCAGCCCCAGCATTTT	CASSEVRAGNQPQHF
TRBV7-7	TRBD1	TRBJ2-7	TGTGCTAGCAGCCCCGGGACAGCCCTCAACGAGCAGTACTTC	CASSPGTALNEQYF
TRBV5-1	TRBD1	TRBJ1-2	TGCGCCAGCAGCTCGGCGGGACAGCAGTCCCTTAATGGCTACACCTTC	CASSSAGQQSLNGYTF
TRBV18	.	TRBJ1-5	TGTGCCAGCTCACCCTCGGACAGAGATCAGCCCCAGCATTTT	CASSPSDRDQPQHF
TRBV9	.	TRBJ2-7	TGTGCCAGCAGCGTAGGGTTACAGCCCTACGAGCAGTACTTC	CASSVGLQPYEQYF
TRBV6-5	TRBD1	TRBJ2-5	TGTGCCAGCAGTTACTCGACAACAGGGGTTCGCGAGACCCAGTACTTC	CASSYSTTGVRETQYF
TRBV5-1	.	TRBJ1-4	TGCGCCAGCAGCATGTCGGCAACTAATGAAAAACTGTTTTTT	CASSMSATNEKLFF
TRBV6-1	.	TRBJ2-2	TGTGCCAGCAGTGAGTGGGGGGATTCCAACACCGGGGAGCTGTTTTTT	CASSEWGDSNTGELFF
TRBV5-6	.	TRBJ2-7	TGTGCCAGCAGCTACGGAGGAACCGAGTACTTC	CASSYGGTEYF
TRBV7-2	.	TRBJ1-3	TGTGCCAGCAATCTCGGTCTTGGAAACACCATATATTTT	CASNLGLGNTIYF
TRBV11-2	.	TRBJ2-2	TGTGCCAGCAGCTTAGCAGGGCCGGGCGGGGAGCTGTTTTTT	CASSLAGPGGELFF
TRBV7-8	.	TRBJ2-7	TGTGCCAGCAGCTTTTCCCCAGGGAACGAGCAGTACTTC	CASSFSPGNEQYF
TRBV7-9	TRBD2	TRBJ2-5	TGTGCCAGCACCTCCCCGACTAGCCGCGGAGAGACCCAGTACTTC	CASTSPTSRGETQYF
TRBV7-9	TRBD2	TRBJ2-5	TGTGCCAGCAGCCCCCACGGGGGGGCCCGAGGAGAGACCCAGTACTTC	CASSPHGGARGETQYF
TRBV6-6	TRBD1	TRBJ1-5	TGTGCCAGCGGTCCGACAGGGGGAAATCAGCCCCAGCATTTT	CASGPTGGNQPQHF
TRBV30	.	TRBJ2-5	TGTGCCTGGAGTTTCTCAGAACCGGAGACCCAGTACTTC	CAWSFSEPETQYF
TRBV28	.	TRBJ2-7	TGTGCCAGCAGTTTAGGAAGAGGGTCCTACGAGCAGTACTTC	CASSLGRGSYEQYF
TRBV19	TRBD1	TRBJ1-2	TGTGCCAGTAGTATCCGGGACAGGAGAAATGGCTACACCTTC	CASSIRDRRNGYTF
TRBV28	TRBD1	TRBJ2-2	TGTGCCAGCAGTCCGGGCGGACAGGGATACACCGGGGAGCTGTTTTTT	CASSPGGQGYTGELFF
TRBV5-1	TRBD1	TRBJ1-2	TGCGCCAGCAGCTTAGCGCCGGGACAGGGTAACTATGGCTACACCTTC	CASSLAPGQGNYGYTF
TRBV4-1	TRBD2	TRBJ2-1	TGCGCCAGCAGCCGCCGTGGACTAGCGGGAGAGGTTGAGCAGTTCTTC	CASSRRGLAGEVEQFF
TRBV5-4	.	TRBJ1-1	TGTGCCAGCAGCTCCTTAAACAGCCTGATACGTGGTGAAGCTTTCTTT	CASSSLNSLIRGEAFF
TRBV5-1	TRBD1	TRBJ2-7	TGCGCCAGCAGCCCCGGGACAGGGGTTACCTACGAGCAGTACTTC	CASSPGTGVTYEQYF
TRBV10-3	TRBD1	TRBJ1-1	TGTGCCATCACCAAAAGCGGGACAGGACGGAACACTGAAGCTTTCTTT	CAITKSGTGRNTEAFF
TRBV6-6	.	TRBJ1-5	TGTGCCAGCAGTTACTCTAGAGGTTCAGGCAATCAGCCCCAGCATTTT	CASSYSRGSGNQPQHF
TRBV19	.	TRBJ2-7	TGTGCCAGTAGTATTTCCCACAGGGCCACAGGGACCCCCTACGAGCAGTACTTC	CASSISHRATGTPYEQYF
TRBV18	TRBD1	TRBJ1-6	TGTGCCAGCTCACCAACACGGGACAGGGAAAATTCACCCCTCCACTTT	CASSPTRDRENSPLHF
TRBV7-2	TRBD1	TRBJ1-6	TGTGCCAGCAGCTACCGGACAGGGAGTTATAATTCACCCCTCCACTTT	CASSYRTGSYNSPLHF
TRBV5-1	.	TRBJ2-5	TGCGCCAGCAGCCCTACTCCAGGGATCCAAGAGACCCAGTACTTC	CASSPTPGIQETQYF
TRBV19	.	TRBJ2-5	TGTGCCAGTAGTATAGGGGGCGCCGGACAAGAGACCCAGTACTTC	CASSIGGAGQETQYF
TRBV30	TRBD1	TRBJ1-5	TGTGCCTGGAGTGCTACAGGGGGAGGAAAGGGTCAGCCCCAGCATTTT	CAWSATGGGKGQPQHF
TRBV6-1	TRBD2	TRBJ2-7	TGTGCCAGCAGTGAAGCAGAGGGGAAGCGGGGGGCCCTTCGCGAGCAGTACTTC	CASSEAEGKRGALREQYF
TRBV5-1	.	TRBJ2-3	TGCGCCAGCAGCGAGGGCACAGATACGCAGTATTTT	CASSEGTDTQYF
TRBV10-3	TRBD2	TRBJ2-7	TGTGCCATCAGTGAGTCGTTGGGGGGGTACGAGCAGTACTTC	CAISESLGGYEQYF
TRBV7-2	.	TRBJ1-1	TGTGCCAGCAGCGCCGGACAGCTAATGAACACTGAAGCTTTCTTT	CASSAGQLMNTEAFF
TRBV29-1	.	TRBJ1-1	TGCAGCGTTGAGGACACCCATGAAGCTTTCTTT	CSVEDTHEAFF
TRBV9	.	TRBJ2-5	TGTGCCAGCAGCCCAGGGGACCAGCAGGAGACCCAGTACTTC	CASSPGDQQETQYF
TRBV29-1	TRBD1	TRBJ1-6	TGCAGCGTTGGGACAGGGGTGACGAATTCACCCCTCCACTTT	CSVGTGVTNSPLHF
TRBV19	TRBD2	TRBJ2-6	TGTGCCAGTAGTATCCCTCCGGGACTAGCGTCTGGGGCCAACGTCCTGACTTTC	CASSIPPGLASGANVLTF
TRBV19	TRBD1	TRBJ1-1	TGTGCCAGTAGGGGGACAGGTAGGAACACTGAAGCTTTCTTT	CASRGTGRNTEAFF
TRBV19	.	TRBJ2-5	TGTGCCAGTAGTATCTTTAACGGGATCCAAGAGACCCAGTACTTC	CASSIFNGIQETQYF
TRBV5-1	TRBD2	TRBJ2-5	TGCGCCAGCAGCTTGGGACTAGCGGGGGGGCCAGAGACCCAGTACTTC	CASSLGLAGGPETQYF
TRBV30	.	TRBJ1-3	TGTGCCTGGAGTGTGGCAGGGACTGGAAACACCATATATTTT	CAWSVAGTGNTIYF
TRBV5-3	.	TRBJ1-4	TGTGCCAGAAGCTTGGCGGCCCGACAGGCTGATGAAAAACTGTTTTTT	CARSLAARQADEKLFF
TRBV4-2	.	TRBJ1-3	TGTGCCAGCAGCCAAGAAACAGCCATAACACACTCTGGAAACACCATATATTTT	CASSQETAITHSGNTIYF
TRBV19	TRBD1	TRBJ1-5	TGTGCCAGTAGTAGGGAGACAGGGGTGAATCAGCCCCAGCATTTT	CASSRETGVNQPQHF
TRBV7-9	TRBD1	TRBJ1-1	TGTGCCAGCAGACCAGGGGGCCGAAACACTGAAGCTTTCTTT	CASRPGGRNTEAFF